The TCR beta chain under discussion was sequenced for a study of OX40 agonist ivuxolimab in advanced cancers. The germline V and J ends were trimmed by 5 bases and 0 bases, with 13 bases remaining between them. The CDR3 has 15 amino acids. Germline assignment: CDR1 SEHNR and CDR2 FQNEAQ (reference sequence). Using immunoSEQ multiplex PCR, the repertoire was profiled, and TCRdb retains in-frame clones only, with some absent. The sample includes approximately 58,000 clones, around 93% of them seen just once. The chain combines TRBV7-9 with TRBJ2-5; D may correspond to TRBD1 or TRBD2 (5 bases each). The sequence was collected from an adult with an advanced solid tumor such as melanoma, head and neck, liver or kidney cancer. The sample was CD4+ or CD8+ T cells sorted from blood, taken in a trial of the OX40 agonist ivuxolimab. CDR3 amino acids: CASSPPGPDQETQYF. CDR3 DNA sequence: TGTGCCAGCAGCCCCCCGGGACCAGACCAAGAGACCCAGTACTTC.